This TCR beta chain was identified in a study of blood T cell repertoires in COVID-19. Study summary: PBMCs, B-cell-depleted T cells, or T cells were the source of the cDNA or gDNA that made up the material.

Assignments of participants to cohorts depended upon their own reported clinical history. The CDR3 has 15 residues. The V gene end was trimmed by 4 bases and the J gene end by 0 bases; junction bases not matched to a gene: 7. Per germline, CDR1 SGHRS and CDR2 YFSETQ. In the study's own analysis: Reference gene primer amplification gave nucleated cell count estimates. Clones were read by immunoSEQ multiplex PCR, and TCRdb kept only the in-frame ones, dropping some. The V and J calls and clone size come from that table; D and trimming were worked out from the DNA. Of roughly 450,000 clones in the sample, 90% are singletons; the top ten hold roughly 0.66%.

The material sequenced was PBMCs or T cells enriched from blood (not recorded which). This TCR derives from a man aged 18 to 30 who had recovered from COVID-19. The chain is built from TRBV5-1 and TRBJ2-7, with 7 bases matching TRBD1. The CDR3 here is CASSPGTAISYEQYF. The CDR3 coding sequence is TGCGCCAGCAGCCCGGGGACAGCAATCTCCTACGAGCAGTACTTC.